This is a list of T cell receptor beta chains from one sample in a study of T cell repertoires in cytomegalovirus infection. No antigen has been assigned to these receptors. TCRdb re-analysed the reads in MiXCR, keeping a single row per CDR3 protein. The sample lists 80,000 to 90,000 distinct CDR3 sequences, 45% to 55% occurring once. The material was CD8+ T cells from cultured PBMCs, obtained from culture after CMV antigen stimulation. All receptors come from a human donor in good health (CMV status not recorded). Some clones in this sample may be carry-over from other donors' samples. CDR3s leave out the opening cysteine and the closing phenylalanine or tryptophan. The order of the fields is V gene, D gene, CDR3 protein. The D gene is left open where the match is weak.

>TRBV7-9|NA
ASSWDAGYEQY
>TRBV7-9|TRBD2
ASSRSGSSYNEQF
>TRBV6-5|NA
ASRPGSSYEQY
>TRBV27|TRBD1
ASSLDRGYGSLH
>TRBV15|TRBD2
ATSESGSRLGELF
>TRBV7-3|NA
ASSLDTYTEAF
>TRBV6-8|TRBD1
ASSSRTGRSSYEQY
>TRBV7-8|TRBD2
ASSYPTRLAGRGYQETQY
>TRBV7-2|TRBD2
ASSSSGGVADTQY
>TRBV27|TRBD1
ASSPQGASEKLF
>TRBV7-9|NA
ASSLQGSTEAF
>TRBV4-1|TRBD1
ASSQDRALNYGYT
>TRBV6-5|NA
ASSGDGDTQY
>TRBV20-1|NA
SGSGDLQFMNTEAF
>TRBV13|NA
ASSFRDKLF
>TRBV7-6|NA
ASSFGANTEAF
>TRBV7-3|NA
ASSSGLAPYEQY
>TRBV6-5|NA
ATGAGEGHEQY
>TRBV10-2|NA
ASSASNYNEQF
>TRBV7-2|NA
ASSSWTVNEKLF
>TRBV7-8|NA
ASSWRQFSYEQY
>TRBV20-1|TRBD1
SAQDRGRGGYT
>TRBV15|NA
ATSLQRTTQPQH
>TRBV28|NA
ASSLYPPGAMSLMLTGELF
>TRBV14|TRBD1
ASSQVRDRGRGTQY
>TRBV30|NA
AREDGTYEQY
>TRBV28|NA
ASRIRASETQY
>TRBV5-1|TRBD1
ASSWGQVDTEAF
>TRBV6-1|NA
ASQYSPGGNQPQH
>TRBV20-1|NA
SARDPERETQY
>TRBV7-2|NA
ASSLRSGRVFSGANVLT
>TRBV4-1|NA
ASSQDPGAKNGYT
>TRBV7-4|NA
ASTTLGTDTQY
>TRBV14|TRBD2
ASSQDTGLAILKGQF
>TRBV7-4|NA
ASSSTHSSYEQY
>TRBV27|NA
ASSDKLNTEAF
>TRBV6-1|NA
AQGENTEAF
>TRBV6-5|NA
ASSYRERGRGELF
>TRBV7-9|NA
ASSFGAASPYEQY
>TRBV7-2|NA
ASSLDTGQETQY
>TRBV4-2|NA
ASSQDDQGRYEQY
>TRBV7-8|TRBD2
ASSLGASGGIEQF
>TRBV18|NA
ASSPLVGSPLH
>TRBV11-1|NA
ASSLDTNYGYT
>TRBV7-6|TRBD1
ASSSRQGGHEQY
>TRBV11-2|NA
ASSFGGTAEKLF
>TRBV27|TRBD1
ASSPMGQAYEQY
>TRBV7-2|TRBD1
ASSQVGQGIMNTEAF
>TRBV25-1|NA
ASSELASGSVLNTGELF
>TRBV5-1|TRBD1
ASSLADYPDRVIYGYT
>TRBV19|NA
ASSIWDQPQH
>TRBV6-5|NA
ASSDSNEQY
>TRBV27|TRBD1
ASSSTTGGDYGYT
>TRBV7-8|TRBD2
ASSLPSGGTHIYEQY